Listed below are T cell receptor beta chains from one sample, sequenced in a study of beta chain features in type 1 diabetes. Assay used: immunoSEQ multiplex PCR; TCRdb lists only in-frame clones, some missing. The sample has 250,000 or so clones; roughly 22% are singletons. The sample taken for sequencing was naive CD4+ T cells from blood. The receptors come from a woman aged 40 to 49 with type 1 diabetes. Both conserved end residues are part of each CDR3. The D gene is left open where the match is weak. Clone size appears in some rows only: once, few, many, or a class for an expanded clone.

>14|TRBV28|TRBD1|few|TRBJ1-2
CASSPGQGNYGYTF
TGTGCCAGCAGCCCTGGACAGGGGAACTATGGCTACACCTTC
>15|TRBV5-1|NA|few|TRBJ2-6
CASSPTGSGANVLTF
TGCGCCAGCAGCCCTACAGGGTCTGGGGCCAACGTCCTGACTTTC
>14|TRBV27|NA|NA|TRBJ2-6
CASTTGTGANVLTF
TGTGCCAGTACAACAGGGACCGGGGCCAACGTCCTGACTTTC
>15|TRBV7-2|NA|NA|TRBJ2-6
CASSLTASGANVLTF
TGTGCCAGCAGCCTGACAGCTTCTGGGGCCAACGTCCTGACTTTC
>10|TRBV30|NA|few|TRBJ1-2
CAWNGQGYTF
TGTGCCTGGAATGGGCAGGGCTACACCTTC
>13|TRBV2|NA|few|TRBJ1-5
CASGDIREQPQHF
TGTGCCAGCGGGGATATCCGGGAACAGCCCCAGCATTTT
>15|TRBV19|NA|NA|TRBJ2-7
CASSIPGRPSYEQYF
TGTGCCAGTAGTATTCCGGGTCGGCCCTCCTACGAGCAGTACTTC
>15|TRBV9|TRBD2|few|TRBJ2-7
CASSVLPSGNYEQYF
TGTGCCAGCAGCGTCCTTCCTAGCGGGAACTACGAGCAGTACTTC
>14|TRBV7-8|NA|NA|TRBJ2-4
CASSLAGGENIQYF
TGTGCCAGCAGCTTAGCGGGGGGAGAAAACATTCAGTACTTC
>12|TRBV6-5|NA|few|TRBJ2-5
CASMGGSETQYF
TGTGCCAGCATGGGAGGCAGCGAGACCCAGTACTTC
>15|TRBV9|TRBD1|few|TRBJ1-5
CASSAKTGAREPQHF
TGTGCCAGCAGCGCCAAAACAGGGGCCAGAGAGCCCCAGCATTTT
>15|TRBV5-1|TRBD2|NA|TRBJ2-1
CASSLVVAGDNEQFF
TGCGCCAGCAGCTTGGTTGTTGCGGGAGACAATGAGCAGTTCTTC
>15|TRBV6-6|TRBD1|NA|TRBJ1-5
CASRQGQGVGQPQHF
TGTGCCAGCAGACAAGGACAGGGGGTAGGGCAGCCCCAGCATTTT
>15|TRBV4-3|TRBD2|few|TRBJ2-7
CASSLRLADTYEQYF
TGCGCCAGCAGCCTCCGACTAGCGGATACCTACGAGCAGTACTTC
>14|TRBV9|NA|NA|TRBJ1-4
CASSVAQGGPVLFF
TGTGCCAGCAGCGTAGCTCAGGGCGGCCCGGTCCTGTTTTTT
>14|TRBV5-1|NA|few|TRBJ1-1
CASSLEAGQTEAFF
TGCGCCAGCAGCTTGGAGGCAGGGCAGACTGAAGCTTTCTTT
>15|TRBV7-3|TRBD1|few|TRBJ1-5
CASSLTGASNQPQHF
TGTGCCAGCAGCTTGACAGGGGCCAGCAATCAGCCCCAGCATTTT
>14|TRBV5-1|TRBD2|NA|TRBJ2-5
CASSHSSGQETQYF
TGCGCCAGCAGCCACTCTAGCGGCCAAGAGACCCAGTACTTC
>17|TRBV4-3|NA|few|TRBJ2-3
CASSQRPKRPNTDTQYF
TGCGCCAGCAGCCAACGTCCCAAGCGGCCGAACACAGATACGCAGTATTTT
>16|TRBV4-1|NA|few|TRBJ1-4
CASSQGSEQPNEKLFF
TGCGCCAGCAGCCAAGGATCCGAACAGCCTAATGAAAAACTGTTTTTT
>13|TRBV25-1|TRBD2|NA|TRBJ2-7
CASSGATGGEQYF
TGTGCCAGCAGTGGAGCGACGGGGGGCGAGCAGTACTTC
>14|TRBV7-2|NA|NA|TRBJ2-7
CASREQEGSYEQYF
TGTGCCAGCAGAGAACAGGAGGGCTCCTACGAGCAGTACTTC
>13|TRBV7-3|TRBD1|NA|TRBJ2-3
CASSLDRGNTQYF
TGTGCCAGCAGCTTAGACAGGGGGAATACGCAGTATTTT
>14|TRBV4-3|NA|few|TRBJ2-2
CASQGHGGTGELFF
TGCGCCAGCCAAGGACACGGGGGTACCGGGGAGCTGTTTTTT
>14|TRBV5-1|NA|few|TRBJ1-1
CASSPPSMNTEAFF
TGCGCCAGCAGCCCTCCTAGCATGAACACTGAAGCTTTCTTT
>14|TRBV5-1|TRBD1|few|TRBJ2-7
CASSLYTGAGEQYF
TGCGCCAGCAGCTTGTATACAGGGGCAGGGGAGCAGTACTTC
>14|TRBV7-6|TRBD1|NA|TRBJ1-5
CASSLEGAHQPQHF
TGTGCCAGCAGCTTAGAGGGGGCCCATCAGCCCCAGCATTTT
>14|TRBV5-1|NA|NA|TRBJ2-5
CASSFTGLQETQYF
TGCGCCAGCAGCTTCACAGGCCTCCAAGAGACCCAGTACTTC
>13|TRBV6-5|TRBD1|NA|TRBJ1-2
CASSYRGPGQQQF
TGTGCCAGCAGTTACCGGGGGCCGGGACAGCAACAATTC
>17|TRBV18|TRBD1|NA|TRBJ1-3
CASSPRTGGYFGNTIYF
TGTGCCAGCTCACCGAGGACAGGGGGCTATTTTGGAAACACCATATATTTT